The rows below give T cell receptor beta chains drawn from one sample of a study of glioma-infiltrating T cells. TCRdb reanalysed the multiplex PCR reads using MiXCR and keeps one entry per CDR3 protein. The sample comprises 300,000 to 400,000 distinct CDR3 sequences, 41% of which are singletons, and around 12% rests with the top ten. Sequencing used glioma tissue, nonneoplastic brain tissue, or PBMCs (not recorded which). The receptors shown here come from a human donor with low-grade glioma or glioblastoma, undergoing nonglioma brain surgery, or in good health (not recorded which). The conserved cysteine and the conserved F or W are not part of the CDR3 here. The order of the fields is clone size, D gene, J gene, V gene, CDR3 length, CDR3 protein. The D gene is left open where the match is weak. Clone size is given for some rows only: seen once, a few or many times, or a class if the clone is expanded.

few	TRBD1	TRBJ1-4	TRBV12-3/TRBV12-4	14	ASSLIRDRGHEKLF
NA	NA	TRBJ2-7	TRBV6-9	11	ASSWGEHNEQY
many	NA	TRBJ2-5	TRBV28	12	ASSSWTDQETQY
few	NA	TRBJ2-2	TRBV27	13	ASSLSWGIGGELF
many	NA	TRBJ2-7	TRBV20-1	11	SAPGTVSYEQY
NA	TRBD1	TRBJ1-1	TRBV28	12	ASRLGQVYTEAF
NA	NA	TRBJ2-7	TRBV12-3/TRBV12-4	10	ASSFDSYEQY
once	TRBD2	TRBJ2-1	TRBV11-1	12	ASNPGLVSHEQF
few	TRBD2	TRBJ2-6	TRBV28	15	ASKRAGDLTGANVLT
NA	NA	TRBJ2-3	TRBV10-3	14	AISNSGTSSTDTQY
NA	NA	TRBJ1-1	TRBV15	11	ATGRDLRRDAF
NA	NA	TRBJ2-3	TRBV20-1	12	SAPIFSSTDTQY
many	TRBD2	TRBJ2-1	TRBV6-2/TRBV6-3	13	ASSSGTSVVDEQF
many	NA	TRBJ2-3	TRBV6-5	14	ASSYSGSRRTDTQY
few	NA	TRBJ2-5	TRBV28	10	ASSPPRRTQY
NA	TRBD2	TRBJ2-1	TRBV20-1	12	SASVSGRSDEQF
many	TRBD1	TRBJ1-5	TRBV27	14	ASSGQGFSGNQPQH
few	TRBD2	TRBJ2-1	TRBV20-1	13	SARLSLAGGNEQF
NA	NA	TRBJ2-5	TRBV4-3	11	ASSRGNQETQY
NA	NA	TRBJ1-6	TRBV5-1	12	ASSPDTTDSPLH